Below, 24 T cell receptor beta chains from the same sample are listed, as sequenced in a study of Graves' ophthalmopathy and Graves' hyperthyroidism. RNA transcripts served as template for amplifying TCR beta CDR3 sequences. First-round RT-PCR employed HTBI primers, with a second-round multiplex PCR after it. TCRdb analysed the multiplex PCR reads with MiXCR anew, one entry per CDR3 protein. This table holds just over 400,000 distinct CDR3 sequences, roughly 21% found once. Sequencing was done on a sample of peripheral blood. The receptors originated from a woman aged 18-29 years with stable Graves' hyperthyroidism.

V usage is TRBV14 and J usage is TRBJ2-5; D perhaps matches TRBD1 (5 bases). The CDR3 sequence is 14 residues long. Germline V lookup: CDR1 SGHDN, CDR2 FVKESK. The V end lost 3 bases, the J end lost 1 base, and 9 bases lay between the germline ends. The CDR3 nucleotides read TGTGCCAGCAGCCATTTGGACACCCAAGAGACCCAGTACTTC. This encodes CASSHLDTQETQYF. Combining the CDR3 with reference TRBV14 and TRBJ2-5 gives the whole variable domain EAGVTQFPSHSVIEKGQTVTLRCDPISGHDNLYWYRRVMGKEIKFLLHFVKESKQDESGMPNNRFLAERTGGTYSTLKVQPAELEDSGVYFCASSHLDTQETQYFGPGTRLLVL.

In this sample, this clonotype turned up many times. V gene TRBV5-1 combines with J gene TRBJ1-5; TRBD1 matches 7 bases. CDR1 SGHRS and CDR2 YFSETQ come from the germline V gene. V lost 7 bases and J lost 5; bases outside the gene matches: 12. This CDR3 has 15 residues. The CDR3 DNA reads as TGCGCCAGCGGCCCGACAGGGAGTCTGGATCAGCCCCAGCATTTT. It yields the protein CASGPTGSLDQPQHF. The full variable domain, in which reference TRBV5-1 and TRBJ1-5 provide the parts outside the CDR3, is KAGVTQTPRYLIKTRGQQVTLSCSPISGHRSVSWYQQTPGQGLQFLFEYFSETQRNKGNFPGRFSGRQFSNSRSEMNVSTLELGDSALYLCASGPTGSLDQPQHFGDGTRLSIL.

The chain carries TRBV11-1 and TRBJ2-7, with 14 bases matching TRBD2. The germline V gene has CDR1 SGHAT and CDR2 FQDESV (reference sequence). This CDR3 region has 14 residues. The V and J ends lost 1 base and 11 bases, in that order; junction bases with no gene match: 4. The DNA of the CDR3 is TGTGCCAGCAGCTTAGGACTAGCGGGAGGGCCCAAGTACTTC. Its translation is CASSLGLAGGPKYF.

In this sample, this clonotype turned up many times. The rearrangement uses TRBV25-1 and TRBJ2-5; TRBD1 aligns across 9 bases. V was pared by 4 bases and J by 1 base, with 10 bases of the junction left unmatched. This CDR3 region has 17 residues. Germline CDR1 reads MGHDK; CDR2 reads SYGVNS. The CDR3 DNA reads TGTGCCAGCAGTGTACTTGGGACAGGGAACAGCCAAGAGACCCAGTACTTC. Translated, it gives CASSVLGTGNSQETQYF.

The CDR3 bases are TGTGCCAGCAGCACGCTAAGGACTGAAGCTTTCTTT. Its translation is CASSTLRTEAFF. The chain employs TRBV12-3 or TRBV12-4 and TRBJ1-1; D remains ambiguous. V lost 6 bases and J 5 bases, leaving 10 bases between the germline ends. The CDR3 consists of 12 residues.

The chain has TRBV6-1 and TRBJ1-1; 9 nucleotides agree with TRBD1. Germline CDR1 is MNHNS and CDR2 is SASEGT. After removal of 5 bases from V and 2 bases from J, the junction contained 9 bases not matched to a gene. The CDR3 extends over 16 amino acids. The CDR3 sequence is CASSQPTGGHNTEAFF. CDR3 DNA sequence: TGTGCCAGCAGTCAACCCACAGGGGGCCACAACACTGAAGCTTTCTTT.

This clonotype turned up a few times. The chain's CDR3 is CATRSGTGYHEQYF. The CDR3 nucleotides read TGTGCCACCAGATCCGGGACAGGTTACCACGAGCAGTACTTC. The V gene is TRBV15, the J gene TRBJ2-7, with 8 nucleotides matching TRBD1. The J segment lost 5 bases and the V segment lost 6 bases, leaving 9 bases of the junction unmatched. CDR3 length equals 14 residues. From germline, CDR1 is LNHNV and CDR2 YYDKDF (reference sequence).

This clonotype was recorded many times. The chain joins TRBV6-1 to TRBJ2-5, with D unresolved. V lost 1 base and J lost 2, with 8 bases in between. The germline V gene has CDR1 MNHNS and CDR2 SASEGT. The CDR3 covers 14 residues. CDR3 bases: TGTGCCAGCAGTGAAGGAGGCAGTCAAGAGACCCAGTACTTC. Its protein product is CASSEGGSQETQYF.

This clonotype was detected many times. This chain uses TRBV5-4 with TRBJ2-7; 9 bases map to TRBD2. CDR3 length: 15 amino acids. Germline V gives CDR1 SGHNT, CDR2 YYREEE (reference sequence). J lost 2 bases, V lost 2 bases, and 5 bases had no gene match. In DNA form, the CDR3 reads TGTGCCAGCAGCTTCGACCTAGCGGGAACCTACGAGCAGTACTTC. Translation gives CASSFDLAGTYEQYF.

This clonotype showed up many times. The chain uses TRBV19 and TRBJ1-1; D is possibly TRBD1 (6 bases). The CDR3 has 13 amino acids. Germline values: CDR1 LNHDA, CDR2 SQIVND (reference sequence). V was cut by 7 bases and J by 8 bases, with 17 bases left in between. In nucleotides, the CDR3 is TGTGCCAGTATCACCCAGGGGCTTGGCGAAGCTTTCTTT. Translation: CASITQGLGEAFF. The full variable domain, its missing parts supplied by reference TRBV19 and TRBJ1-1, is DGGITQSPKYLFRKEGQNVTLSCEQNLNHDAMYWYRQDPGQGLRLIYYSQIVNDFQKGDIAEGYSVSREKKESFPLTVTSAQKNPTAFYLCASITQGLGEAFFGQGTRLTVV.

The DNA of the CDR3 is TGCAGCGTTGTATTTGCGGGAGAGGGGACCCAGTACTTC. Encoded protein: CSVVFAGEGTQYF. This rearrangement joins TRBV29-1 to TRBJ2-5; 7 bases are a match to TRBD2. The V segment lost 4 bases and the J segment 7 bases; nucleotides outside the gene matches: 9. Germline V lookup: CDR1 SQVTM, CDR2 ANQGSEA. This CDR3 region has 13 residues.

In this sample, this clonotype turned up a few times. This clone may be a read error of a much larger clone one base away. The rearrangement links TRBV19 to TRBJ1-1, with D possibly being TRBD1 (6 bases). Germline CDR1 is LNHDA and CDR2 is SQIVND (reference sequence). The CDR3 runs 14 residues. CDR3 nucleotides: TGTGCCAGTAGCAAACAGGGAGTATGGACTGAAGCTTGCTTT. Amino acids: CASSKQGVWTEACF.

This clonotype was counted ten times or more. V is TRBV20-1 and J is TRBJ2-5; TRBD2 might be the D (6 bases). Trimming stripped 2 bases from V and 2 bases from J, with 12 bases between. CDR1 is DFQATT, CDR2 SNEGSKA, per germline (reference sequence). This CDR3 comprises 14 residues. CDR3 sequence: CSARSLGLQETQYF. CDR3 in DNA: TGCAGTGCTAGATCCCTGGGACTGCAAGAGACCCAGTACTTC.

This chain uses TRBV6-2 or TRBV6-3 with TRBJ2-5; no clear D gene. The CDR3 is 14 amino acids. V was shortened by 2 bases and J by 3 bases, with 10 bases between the two germline ends. Germline V gene data show CDR1 as MNHEY and CDR2 as SVGEGT. Here the CDR3 DNA reads TGTGCCAGCAGTTACATAGGTCCAAAAGAGACCCAGTACTTC. This codes for CASSYIGPKETQYF.

The rearrangement uses TRBV12-3 or TRBV12-4 and TRBJ2-4, with 11 bases identical to TRBD2. This CDR3 comprises 15 residues. Unmatched junction bases numbered 2, after V lost 5 bases and J lost 2 bases. The CDR3 DNA follows: TGTGCCAGCAGTAGACTAGCGGGGACCAAAAACATTCAGTACTTC. It encodes CASSRLAGTKNIQYF.

V usage is TRBV15 and J usage is TRBJ2-7; the D call may be TRBD1 or TRBD2 (5 bases each). CDR3 size: 15 residues. The germline V gene encodes CDR1 LNHNV and CDR2 YYDKDF (reference sequence). V lost 0 bases and J lost 2, with 11 bases in between. CDR3: CATSRDSGTTYEQYF. CDR3 DNA sequence: TGTGCCACCAGCAGAGATTCAGGGACCACCTACGAGCAGTACTTC. Full variable domain (outside the CDR3, taken from reference TRBV15 and TRBJ2-7): DAMVIQNPRYQVTQFGKPVTLSCSQTLNHNVMYWYQQKSSQAPKLLFHYYDKDFNNEADTPDNFQSRRPNTSFCFLDIRSPGLGDTAMYLCATSRDSGTTYEQYFGPGTRLTVT.

V and J are TRBV28 and TRBJ2-7, with D maybe TRBD1 (6 bases). Germline V gene lookup returns CDR1 MDHEN and CDR2 SYDVKM. The CDR3 spans 13 residues. V lost 7 bases and J lost 4, with 14 bases in between. CDR3 nucleotides: TGTGCCAGCAACACTCCTGGACAGTACGAGCAGTACTTC. Amino acids: CASNTPGQYEQYF.

This clonotype was seen a few times. One base away lies a much larger clone, so this may be a sequencing read error. Here the CDR3 DNA reads TGCGCCAGCAGCCAAGATCATGGTTTAGGCGGGGAGCTGTTGTTT. Its translation: CASSQDHGLGGELLF. V is TRBV4-3 and J is TRBJ2-2, with a weak D call TRBD2 (6 bases). The CDR3 is 15 residues long. The germline CDR1 and CDR2 sequences are LGHNA and YSLEER.

Many counts were recorded for this clonotype. This chain joins TRBV20-1 and TRBJ2-5; unclear D gene. This CDR3 comprises 12 residues. The V end was cut by 3 bases, the J end by 5 bases, with 10 bases between. Germline-derived CDR1 and CDR2 are DFQATT and SNEGSKA (reference sequence). For the CDR3, the DNA is TGCAGTGCTAGCATCCGCGTCGAGACCCAGTACTTC. This sequence encodes CSASIRVETQYF.

This clonotype has only a few counts. At one end, the junction sequence differs from germline, possibly due to a read error. The chain joins TRBV19 to TRBJ2-4; D perhaps matches TRBD1 (6 bases). Germline CDR1 and CDR2: LNHDA and SQIVND (reference sequence). CDR3 length equals 15 residues. Here the CDR3 DNA reads TGTGCCAGTAGTAACAGGGCGGTGGACAAAAACATTAAGTACTTC. Its translation: CASSNRAVDKNIKYF.

This clonotype was observed a few times. The chain links TRBV12-3 or TRBV12-4 to TRBJ1-6; D may be TRBD1 (5 bases). The V gene lost 1 base and the J gene lost 8 bases, with 12 bases spanning the gap. There are 15 residues in the CDR3. This chain's CDR3 is CASSLGGEYDSPLHF. The CDR3 nucleotides read TGTGCCAGCAGTTTAGGAGGGGAATACGATTCACCCCTCCACTTT.

This clonotype was detected a few times. The V gene is TRBV30, the J gene TRBJ2-7; D unresolved. This CDR3 is 11 amino acids long. V was cut by 0 bases and J by 5 bases, with 5 bases left in between. CDR1 is GTSNPN and CDR2 is SVGIG in the germline V gene (reference sequence). The DNA of the CDR3 is TGTGCCTGGAGTGTAGGGAACGAGCAGTACTTC. It encodes CAWSVGNEQYF.

This clonotype was seen repeatedly, ten times or more. The V and J genes are TRBV12-5 and TRBJ2-3, with a weak D call TRBD1 (6 bases). Trimming left V 6 bases short and J 4 bases short, with 11 bases between. The CDR3 extends over 13 amino acids. Germline V CDR1 and CDR2: LGHNT, FRNRAP. The CDR3 protein is CASGPQGPDTQYF. In DNA form, the CDR3 reads TGTGCTAGTGGGCCCCAGGGGCCAGATACGCAGTATTTT.

This clonotype was picked up many times. The gene calls are TRBV6-2 or TRBV6-3 and TRBJ1-5, with 7 bases that match TRBD1. The CDR3 contains 18 residues. V shed 1 base, J shed 0 bases, and the junction held 9 bases outside the gene matches. Germline-derived CDR1 and CDR2 are MNHEY and SVGEGT. This chain's CDR3 is CASSYWGSGGSSNQPQHF. The CDR3 DNA reads as TGTGCCAGCAGTTACTGGGGGTCAGGGGGAAGTAGCAATCAGCCCCAGCATTTT.